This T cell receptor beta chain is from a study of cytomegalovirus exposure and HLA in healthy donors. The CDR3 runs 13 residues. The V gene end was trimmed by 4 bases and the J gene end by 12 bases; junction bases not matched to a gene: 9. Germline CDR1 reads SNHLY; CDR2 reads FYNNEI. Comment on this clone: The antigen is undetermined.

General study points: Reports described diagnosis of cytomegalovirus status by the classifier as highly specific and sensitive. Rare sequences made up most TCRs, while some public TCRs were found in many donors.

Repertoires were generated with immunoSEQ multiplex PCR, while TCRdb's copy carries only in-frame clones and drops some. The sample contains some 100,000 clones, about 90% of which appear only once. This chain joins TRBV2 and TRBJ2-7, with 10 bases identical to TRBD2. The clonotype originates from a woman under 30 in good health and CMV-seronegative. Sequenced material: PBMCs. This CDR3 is CASSVLAGGHRYF. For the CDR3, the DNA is TGTGCCAGCAGTGTATTAGCGGGAGGTCACCGGTACTTC. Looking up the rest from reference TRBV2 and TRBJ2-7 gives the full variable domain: EPEVTQTPSHQVTQMGQEVILRCVPISNHLYFYWYRQILGQKVEFLVSFYNNEISEKSEIFDDQFSVERPDGSNFTLKIRSTKLEDSAMYFCASSVLAGGHRYFGPGTRLTVT.